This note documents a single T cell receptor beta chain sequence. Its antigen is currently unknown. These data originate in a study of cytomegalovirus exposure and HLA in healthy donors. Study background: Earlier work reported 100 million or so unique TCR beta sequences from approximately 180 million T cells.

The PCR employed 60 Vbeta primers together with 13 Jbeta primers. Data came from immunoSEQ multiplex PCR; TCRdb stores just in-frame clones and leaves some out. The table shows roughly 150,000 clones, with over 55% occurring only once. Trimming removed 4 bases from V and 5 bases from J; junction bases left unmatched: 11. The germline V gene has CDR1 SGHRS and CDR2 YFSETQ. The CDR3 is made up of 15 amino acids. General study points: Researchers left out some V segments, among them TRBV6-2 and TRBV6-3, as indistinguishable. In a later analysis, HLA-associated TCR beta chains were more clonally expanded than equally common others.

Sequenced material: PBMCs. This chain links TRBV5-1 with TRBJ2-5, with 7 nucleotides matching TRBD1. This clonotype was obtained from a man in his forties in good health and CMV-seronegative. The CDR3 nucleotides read TGCGCCAGCAGCCTCTCTAGGGGGCCACGGGAGACCCAGTACTTC. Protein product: CASSLSRGPRETQYF.